This T cell receptor beta chain stems from a study of siplizumab effects on memory and regulatory T cells. The CDR3 is 12 residues long. Trimming stripped 2 bases from V and 5 bases from J, with 6 bases between. In germline, CDR1 is SNHLY, CDR2 FYNNEI. The data were produced by immunoSEQ multiplex PCR, yet TCRdb's version contains in-frame clones alone and is incomplete. Among some 100,000 clones listed, approximately 92% were seen once. Regarding the study as a whole: Memory cells seemed less diverse than naive T cells, which also seemed major contributors to the alloresponse.

Concerning this clone itself: Its cognate antigen is unknown.

The rearrangement links TRBV2 to TRBJ1-2; D is unclear. The receptor's source is a human donor in good health. Some clones in this sample may be carry-over from other donors' samples. The sequenced material came from CD4+ T cells sorted from blood. The CDR3 region is CASSEHRYGYTF. DNA for the CDR3: TGTGCCAGCAGTGAACACAGATATGGCTACACCTTC.